In its sample, the clone carrying this T cell receptor (beta chain) was seen a few times. The antigen is unknown. One end of the junction fails to match germline, which may point to a read error. These data originate in a study of CD8+CD57+ T cells in acquired aplastic anemia. About the research overall: DNA recovered from sorted CD4+ and CD8+ cells had a mean of around 3.2 ug.

Using genomic DNA as the template, TCR beta VDJ and CDR3 profiling was carried out. MiXCR, run by TCRdb on the reads, gives a single entry per CDR3 protein. The sample yields roughly 98,000 distinct CDR3 sequences, 55% to 75% seen once. Whole-study findings and limits: Patients and controls had CD8+ Simpson's diversity values that were not significantly distinct. Comparison of patients with controls identified some 29 shared CD8+ CDR3 sequences.

Sequencing was done on patients that had shown CD8+CD57+ cell expansion by flow cytometry. Per the germline V gene, CDR1 is SNHLY and CDR2 is FYNNEI. The CDR3 loop spans 14 amino acids. The chain uses TRBV2 and TRBJ2-7, with D perhaps TRBD1 (6 bases). The material sequenced was sorted CD4+, CD8+, or CD8+CD57+ T cells (not recorded which) from PBMCs. The clonotype comes from a human donor with aplastic anemia. The CDR3: CASRGGTGSYEQYF. DNA of the CDR3: TGCGCCAGCAGGGGTGGCACGGGCTCCTACGAGCAGTACTTC.